This entry is about one T cell receptor beta chain. Its cognate antigen is unknown. The entry originates in a study of T cells in Graves' hyperthyroidism and ophthalmopathy. Between the trimmed V and J ends, which lost 6 bases and 7 bases, there was a span of 9 bases. The CDR3 sequence is 10 residues long. The germline gives CDR1 DFQATT, CDR2 SNEGSKA (reference sequence). Amplification yielded TCR beta CDR3 regions, with RNA transcripts as the source. A first-round RT-PCR of the TCR CDR3 used the HTBI primer set. Each CDR3 protein gets one entry after TCRdb re-called the multiplex PCR reads with MiXCR. This table holds almost 600,000 distinct CDR3 sequences, more than 45% found once. Study results and limitations: The authors' 13 V-J model separated ophthalmopathy from stable hyperthyroidism.

This clonotype was sampled from a young woman with Graves' hyperthyroidism. Sequencing was performed on peripheral blood or thyroid tissue (not recorded which). The V gene is TRBV20-1, the J gene TRBJ1-2; D is undetermined. The chain's CDR3 is CSAKGFGYTF. In DNA form, the CDR3 reads TGCAGTGCCAAAGGCTTTGGCTACACCTTC.